One T cell receptor (beta chain) is described in this entry. Antigen specificity is unknown. These data originate in a study of shared clonotypes between healthy human individuals. Germline lookup yields CDR1 MDHEN and CDR2 SYDVKM. Deletions cut 5 bases from V and 7 bases from J, with 15 bases between. The CDR3 has 15 residues. General study results and limits: Estimated richness values were generally larger in naive subsets than in memory subsets. The small donor group covered limited genetic and exposure diversity.

Only in-frame clones appear in the TCRdb table, and some are missing; sequencing was by immunoSEQ multiplex PCR. Among some 800,000 clones listed, 90% to 95% were seen once. It was CD45RO-negative cells, positively selected for CCR7, that made up naive CD8 cells, with terminally differentiated effector memory CD45RA+ cells excluded. The sequenced sample was naive CD8+ T cells sorted from blood. This receptor was identified in a man aged 30 to 45 in good health. V is TRBV28 and J is TRBJ1-6, with a weak D call TRBD1 (5 bases). The CDR3 here is CASSPRGPGNSPLHF. In DNA form, the CDR3 reads TGTGCCAGCAGTCCGCGGGGCCCGGGGAATTCACCCCTCCACTTT.